The 22 T cell receptor beta chains given below trace back to one sample, sequenced in a study of CD8+ T cells in alopecia areata. Extracted from the samples, RNA was reverse transcribed into cDNA to serve as the sequencing template. Clones were sequenced by immunoSEQ multiplex PCR, and TCRdb holds only the in-frame ones, with some missing. The data hold about 150,000 clones, with around 50% observed a single time. The source was CD8+ T cells sorted from blood, collected at week 0. The receptors here all came from a human donor with alopecia areata.

The J gene is TRBJ2-3, the V gene TRBV7-6, with 7 bases fitting TRBD2. Germline lookup yields CDR1 SGHVS and CDR2 FNYEAQ. V was pared by 1 base and J by 8 bases, with 9 bases of the junction left unmatched. CDR3 length: 15 amino acids. The chain's CDR3 is CASSLGLSGPLTQYF. CDR3 coding DNA: TGTGCCAGCAGCTTAGGTCTTAGCGGGCCCCTTACGCAGTATTTT.

The chain joins TRBV27 to TRBJ1-6; TRBD1 might be the D (5 bases). The germline V gene has CDR1 MNHEY and CDR2 SMNVEV (reference sequence). Trimming removed 8 bases at V and 10 bases at J, with 15 bases between. This CDR3 comprises 13 residues. The CDR3 DNA reads TGTGCCAGCGGGGGGGTCGCCCTATCACCCCTCCACTTT. As protein: CASGGVALSPLHF.

The chain combines TRBV5-1 with TRBJ2-7; 9 bases align to TRBD1. The CDR3 loop spans 14 amino acids. Germline V gene sequence: CDR1 SGHRS, CDR2 YFSETQ. V shed 9 bases, J shed 5 bases, and the junction held 12 bases outside the gene matches. For the CDR3, the DNA is TGCGCCACCTCGACCGGGACAGGGATCAACGAGCAGTACTTC. The encoded protein is CATSTGTGINEQYF.

The chain carries TRBV25-1 and TRBJ1-1, with D unclear. In germline, CDR1 is MGHDK, CDR2 SYGVNS. V lost 2 bases and J 4 bases, leaving 5 bases between the germline ends. The CDR3 has 12 residues. CDR3 protein: CASSEISTEAFF. The CDR3 DNA follows: TGTGCCAGCAGTGAAATTAGCACTGAAGCTTTCTTT.

This chain connects TRBV27 to TRBJ1-1, with 12 bases aligning to TRBD1. The CDR3 sequence is 15 residues long. V gave up 5 bases and J gave up 6 bases; unmatched junction bases: 7. Germline V gives CDR1 MNHEY, CDR2 SMNVEV (reference sequence). Here the CDR3 reads CASSGDRGPRAEAFF. The CDR3 DNA sequence: TGTGCCAGCAGTGGGGACAGGGGGCCGAGGGCTGAAGCTTTCTTT.

This clone has more than one count but fewer than ten. The J gene is TRBJ2-7, the V gene TRBV7-9; 12 nucleotides align to TRBD1. Trimming at V came to 5 bases and at J to 5 bases, leaving 7 bases not matched to a gene. This CDR3 is built from 15 residues. Germline lookup yields CDR1 SEHNR and CDR2 FQNEAQ (reference sequence). DNA of the CDR3: TGTGCCAGCAGCCACCCGGGACAGGGGGCCCACGAGCAGTACTTC. Its translation: CASSHPGQGAHEQYF.

The table lists this clone with a few counts. The chain uses TRBV19 and TRBJ1-3; D not certain. Germline V gene lookup returns CDR1 LNHDA and CDR2 SQIVND (reference sequence). Trimming removed 7 bases from V and 0 bases from J, with 13 bases in between. The CDR3 extends over 15 amino acids. The CDR3 protein is CASNERDYSGNTIYF. The DNA of the CDR3 is TGTGCCAGTAATGAAAGAGACTACTCTGGAAACACCATATATTTT.

The chain couples TRBV4-3 to TRBJ2-7, with D perhaps matching TRBD1 (6 bases). Germline CDR1 LGHNA, CDR2 YSLEER. This CDR3 contains 14 residues. Trimming stripped 3 bases from V and 3 bases from J, with 12 bases between. CDR3 residues: CASSHFRGGYEQYF. In nucleotides, the CDR3 is TGCGCCAGCAGCCATTTCAGGGGCGGCTACGAGCAGTACTTC.

The rearrangement joins TRBV5-1 to TRBJ2-7; 11 nucleotides agree with TRBD1. J lost 2 bases, V lost 4 bases, and 8 bases had no gene match. Germline assignment: CDR1 SGHRS and CDR2 YFSETQ. There are 16 residues in the CDR3. CDR3 coding DNA: TGCGCCAGCAGCCTGTCTCCGGGACAGGGGGCCTACGAGCAGTACTTC. Amino acids: CASSLSPGQGAYEQYF.

This clone has more than one count but fewer than ten. The rearrangement uses TRBV29-1 and TRBJ2-1; 10 bases are shared with TRBD2. The CDR3 contains 14 residues. CDR1 and CDR2 (germline): SQVTM, ANQGSEA. The trim removed 1 base at V and 5 bases at J, leaving 2 bases unmatched. This CDR3 is CSVEVAGGNNEQFF. CDR3 DNA sequence: TGCAGCGTTGAAGTAGCGGGGGGTAACAATGAGCAGTTCTTC.

The chain is built from TRBV7-6 and TRBJ2-7; TRBD1 matches 7 bases. Germline loops: CDR1 SGHVS, CDR2 FNYEAQ. This CDR3 is 14 amino acids long. V gave up 5 bases and J gave up 1 base; unmatched junction bases: 5. This CDR3 is CASSPMTGSYEQYF. The CDR3 nucleotides read TGTGCCAGCAGCCCAATGACAGGGTCCTACGAGCAGTACTTC.

This clone was seen repeatedly, ten times or more. The chain couples TRBV7-8 to TRBJ2-1, with a possible D match to TRBD2 (6 bases). This CDR3 has 15 residues. Looked up from germline, CDR1 is SGHVS and CDR2 is FQNEAQ. Trimming took off 5 bases at V and 6 bases at J, with 17 bases between the two ends. CDR3 DNA: TGTGCCAGCAGCCTCACCCGGACTACAATCAATGAGCAGTTCTTC. This gives the protein CASSLTRTTINEQFF.

CDR3: CASSFEISNQPQHF. CDR3 bases: TGTGCCAGCAGTTTTGAGATTAGCAATCAGCCCCAGCATTTT. The V gene is TRBV28, the J gene TRBJ1-5, with D unresolved. V was pared by 3 bases and J by 0 bases, with 6 bases between. The CDR3 totals 14 residues. Germline-derived CDR1 and CDR2 are MDHEN and SYDVKM.

The chain employs TRBV7-3 and TRBJ1-1; D might be TRBD1 (5 bases). The CDR3 spans 15 residues. Per the germline V gene, CDR1 is SGHTA and CDR2 is FQGTGA. The germline V and J ends were trimmed by 0 bases and 2 bases, with 10 bases remaining between them. The CDR3 coding sequence is TGTGCCAGCAGCTTAACTCGGGGGAGTAACACTGAAGCTTTCTTT. Encoded protein: CASSLTRGSNTEAFF. Looking up the rest from reference TRBV7-3 and TRBJ1-1 gives the full variable domain: GAGVSQTPSNKVTEKGKYVELRCDPISGHTALYWYRQSLGQGPEFLIYFQGTGAADDSGLPNDRFFAVRPEGSVSTLKIQRTERGDSAVYLCASSLTRGSNTEAFFGQGTRLTVV.

The CDR3 coding sequence is TGCAGCGTTGAAGAGAAAGAGACCCAGTACTTC. Amino acid sequence: CSVEEKETQYF. The rearrangement uses TRBV29-1 and TRBJ2-5; D gene ambiguous. The V and J ends lost 0 bases and 3 bases respectively, with 2 bases between them. Germline V gives CDR1 SQVTM, CDR2 ANQGSEA. The CDR3 has 11 amino acids.

This clone was observed a handful of times. This chain uses TRBV29-1 with TRBJ1-6; 9 bases are a match to TRBD1. Germline V gene data show CDR1 as SQVTM and CDR2 as ANQGSEA. The length of the CDR3 is 16 residues. V was clipped by 7 bases and J by 3 bases; unmatched bases: 10. CDR3 protein: CSALTGGLYYNSPLHF. DNA for the CDR3: TGCAGCGCTCTCACAGGGGGCCTCTACTATAATTCACCCCTCCACTTT.

This clone was recorded a few times. The chain has TRBV11-3 and TRBJ2-5, with unresolved D. V lost 1 base, J lost 0 bases, and 12 bases lay in between. CDR1 is SGHNT, CDR2 YENEEA, per germline. The CDR3 extends over 16 amino acids. The CDR3 region has the DNA TGTGCCAGCAGCTTAGCCCAGGCCACGTACCAAGAGACCCAGTACTTC. Translation gives CASSLAQATYQETQYF. The entire variable domain, with the rest obtained from reference TRBV11-3 and TRBJ2-5, is as follows: EAGVVQSPRYKIIEKKQPVAFWCNPISGHNTLYWYLQNLGQGPELLIRYENEEAVDDSQLPKDRFSAERLKGVDSTLKIQPAELGDSAVYLCASSLAQATYQETQYFGPGTRLLVL.

This chain connects TRBV9 to TRBJ2-3; 9 bases match TRBD2. V lost 3 bases, J lost 2 bases, and 4 bases stayed unmatched. This CDR3 has 15 amino acids. Per the germline V gene, CDR1 is SGDLS and CDR2 is YYNGEE. The CDR3 region is CASSATSGSTDTQYF. The CDR3 nucleotides are TGTGCCAGCAGCGCGACTAGCGGATCCACAGATACGCAGTATTTT.

This clone occurred a few times. This chain links TRBV4-3 with TRBJ1-2; D is uncertain. From germline, CDR1 is LGHNA and CDR2 YSLEER. The CDR3 has 16 residues. Trimming took 0 bases from V and 2 from J, leaving 13 bases between them. CDR3 bases: TGCGCCAGCAGCCAAGATAGGCAGGACTGGAACTATGGCTACACCTTC. Its translation: CASSQDRQDWNYGYTF.

This clone was observed a single time. The chain combines TRBV25-1 with TRBJ2-3; D tentatively reads TRBD1 or TRBD2 (6 bases each). V was trimmed by 1 base and J by 6 bases, leaving 11 bases between them. The CDR3 is 14 amino acids. CDR1 and CDR2 from the germline V gene are MGHDK and SYGVNS. CDR3 DNA sequence: TGTGCCAGCAGTGAATCAGGAGGGGGGGATACGCAGTATTTT. This codes for CASSESGGGDTQYF.

The chain carries TRBV11-2 and TRBJ2-3; TRBD2 agrees at 7 bases. The germline gives CDR1 SGHAT, CDR2 FQNNGV. With 6 bases clipped from V and 2 bases from J, the junction kept 5 bases outside the gene matches. This CDR3 comprises 14 residues. The CDR3 bases are TGTGCCAGCAGTCCCGGGACTATCACAGATACGCAGTATTTT. This codes for CASSPGTITDTQYF. Full variable domain (remainder filled in from reference TRBV11-2 and TRBJ2-3): EAGVAQSPRYKIIEKRQSVAFWCNPISGHATLYWYQQILGQGPKLLIQFQNNGVVDDSQLPKDRFSAERLKGVDSTLKIQPAKLEDSAVYLCASSPGTITDTQYFGPGTRLTVL.

This clone was detected only a few times. The chain employs TRBV30 and TRBJ1-6; D remains ambiguous. This CDR3 contains 12 residues. The ends were cut back, 2 bases at V and 14 bases at J, with 13 bases in the middle. CDR1 is GTSNPN, CDR2 SVGIG, per germline (reference sequence). Here the CDR3 reads CAWSPDGASLHF. CDR3 in DNA: TGTGCCTGGAGTCCGGACGGCGCTTCCCTCCACTTT.